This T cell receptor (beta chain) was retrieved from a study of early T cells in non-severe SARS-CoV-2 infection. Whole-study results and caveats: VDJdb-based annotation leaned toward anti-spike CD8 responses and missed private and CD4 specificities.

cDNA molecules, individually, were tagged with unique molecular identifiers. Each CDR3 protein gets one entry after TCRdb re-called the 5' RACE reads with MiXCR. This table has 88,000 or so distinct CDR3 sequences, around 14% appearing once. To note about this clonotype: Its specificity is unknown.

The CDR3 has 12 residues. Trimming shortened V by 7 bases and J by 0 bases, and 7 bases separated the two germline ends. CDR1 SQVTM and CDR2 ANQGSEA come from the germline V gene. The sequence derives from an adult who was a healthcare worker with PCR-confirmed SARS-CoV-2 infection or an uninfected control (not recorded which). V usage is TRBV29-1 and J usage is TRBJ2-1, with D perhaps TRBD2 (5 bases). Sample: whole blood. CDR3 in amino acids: CSAGVSYNEQFF. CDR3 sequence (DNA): TGCAGCGCCGGGGTCTCCTACAATGAGCAGTTCTTC.